This TCR beta chain was identified in a study of blood T cell repertoires in COVID-19. About the research overall: COVID-19 samples, acute and convalescent, were from the United States, Italy and Spain.

The germline V gene has CDR1 LNHDA and CDR2 SQIVND (reference sequence). This CDR3 is built from 15 residues. V shed 2 bases and J shed 1 base, with 11 bases lying between them. Some clones are missing from TCRdb's copy, which holds only in-frame ones; the method was immunoSEQ multiplex PCR. The data show 200,000 to 250,000 clones, with around 83% seen just once and approximately 5.2% held by the top ten. What was sequenced was peripheral blood. This chain links TRBV19 with TRBJ1-1; D may be TRBD1 (6 bases). This clonotype was obtained from a woman in her 70s with COVID-19, enrolled during active disease. The CDR3 is CASSISGGWNTEAFF. The CDR3 DNA reads TGTGCCAGTAGTATATCGGGGGGCTGGAACACTGAAGCTTTCTTT.